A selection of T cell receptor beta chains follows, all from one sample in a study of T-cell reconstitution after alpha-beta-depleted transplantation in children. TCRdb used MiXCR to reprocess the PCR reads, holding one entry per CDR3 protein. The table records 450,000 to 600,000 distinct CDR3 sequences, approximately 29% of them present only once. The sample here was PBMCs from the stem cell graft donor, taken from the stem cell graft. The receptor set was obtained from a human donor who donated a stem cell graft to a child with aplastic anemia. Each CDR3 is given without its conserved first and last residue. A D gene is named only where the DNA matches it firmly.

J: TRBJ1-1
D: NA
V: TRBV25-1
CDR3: ASRTPGAWDTEAF

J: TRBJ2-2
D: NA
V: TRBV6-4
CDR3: ASSEGENTGELF

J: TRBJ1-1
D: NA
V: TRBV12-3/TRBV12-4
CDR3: ASSFTPTSALRSFEAF

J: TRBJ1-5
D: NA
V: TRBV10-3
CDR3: AIRQEGDNQPQH

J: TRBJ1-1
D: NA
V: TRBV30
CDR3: AWNRGPNTEAF

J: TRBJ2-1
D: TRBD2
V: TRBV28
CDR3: ASSLSVAGGYEQF

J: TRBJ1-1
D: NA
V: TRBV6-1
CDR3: ASSEAGTQNTEAF

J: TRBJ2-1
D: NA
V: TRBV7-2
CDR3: ASSFDRGGYNEQF

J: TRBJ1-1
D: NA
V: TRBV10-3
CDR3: AISETTEAF

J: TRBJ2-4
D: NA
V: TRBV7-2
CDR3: ASSLTPTLLAKNIQY

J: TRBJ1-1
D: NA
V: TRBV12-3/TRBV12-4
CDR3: ASSHGPKGAF

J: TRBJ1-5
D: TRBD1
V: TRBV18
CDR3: ASSPGTGKISQPQH

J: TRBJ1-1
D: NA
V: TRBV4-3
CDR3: ASSQDAARGVNTEAF

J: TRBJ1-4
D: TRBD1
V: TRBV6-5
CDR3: ASSFIGQGAEKLF

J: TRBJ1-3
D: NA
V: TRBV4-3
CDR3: ASSQIFGPGGPGNTIY

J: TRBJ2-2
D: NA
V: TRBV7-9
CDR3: ASSLGGPRAAGELF

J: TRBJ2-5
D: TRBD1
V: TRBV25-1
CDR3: ASSAMGQGAYQETQY

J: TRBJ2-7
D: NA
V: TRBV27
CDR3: ASSLVYVSLGSSYEQY

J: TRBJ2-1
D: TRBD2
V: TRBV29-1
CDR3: SVGLGAGGPWGYSNEQF

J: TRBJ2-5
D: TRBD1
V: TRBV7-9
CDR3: ASSGGQPGETQY

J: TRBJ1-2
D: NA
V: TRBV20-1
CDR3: SAGYAGGYT

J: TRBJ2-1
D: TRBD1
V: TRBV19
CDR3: ASIQGGGQGYNEQF

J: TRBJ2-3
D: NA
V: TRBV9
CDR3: ASSIFRGGTDTQY

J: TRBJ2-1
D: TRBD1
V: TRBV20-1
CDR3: SARDRYYNEQF

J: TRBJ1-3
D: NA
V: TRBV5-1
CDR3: ASSSGGVPGNTIY

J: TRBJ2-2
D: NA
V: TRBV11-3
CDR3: ASSLVWGATNTGELF

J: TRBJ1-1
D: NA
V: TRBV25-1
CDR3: ASSDYTEAF

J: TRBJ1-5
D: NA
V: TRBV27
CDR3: ASSSAQGLSGQPQH

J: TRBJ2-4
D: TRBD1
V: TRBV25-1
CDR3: ASSRTGGGKNIQY

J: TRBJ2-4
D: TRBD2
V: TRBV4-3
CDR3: ASSQEVVLAGAQSKNIQY

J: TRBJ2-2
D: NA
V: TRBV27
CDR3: ASSSPGTGELF

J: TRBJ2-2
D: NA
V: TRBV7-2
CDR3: ASSLRLMNTGELF

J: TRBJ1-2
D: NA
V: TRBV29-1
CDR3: SVVQEANYGYT

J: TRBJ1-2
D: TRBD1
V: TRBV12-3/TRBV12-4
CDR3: ASKQTGAAYGYT

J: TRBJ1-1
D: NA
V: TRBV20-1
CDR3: SANSPNGDTEAF

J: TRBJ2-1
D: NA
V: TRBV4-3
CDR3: ASSQEHANEQF

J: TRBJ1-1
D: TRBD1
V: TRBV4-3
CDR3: ASGMTGEGTEAF

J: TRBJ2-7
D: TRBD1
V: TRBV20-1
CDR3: SAPPQPTGTYEQY

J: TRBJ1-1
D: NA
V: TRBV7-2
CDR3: ASSFVRPGAF

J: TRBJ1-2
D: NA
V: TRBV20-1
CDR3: SARDLAEYGYT

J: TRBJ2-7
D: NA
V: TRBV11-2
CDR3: ASSSRGLSSYEQY

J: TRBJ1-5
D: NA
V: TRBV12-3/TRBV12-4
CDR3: ASSLEGFEDQPQH

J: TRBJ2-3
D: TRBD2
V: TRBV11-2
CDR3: ASSFRAPSGRRTDTQY

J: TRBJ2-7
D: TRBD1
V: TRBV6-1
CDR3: ASSDPGQGISRYEQY

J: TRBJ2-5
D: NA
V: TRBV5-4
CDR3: ASSLILGTNQETQY

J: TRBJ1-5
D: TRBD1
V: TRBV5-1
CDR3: ASSSALVQGNSNQPQH

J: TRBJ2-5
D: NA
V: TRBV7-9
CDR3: ASSLGRATEYQETQY

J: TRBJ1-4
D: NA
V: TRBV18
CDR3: ASSRGGDEKLF

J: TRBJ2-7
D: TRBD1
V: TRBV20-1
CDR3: SATRQGFGEQY

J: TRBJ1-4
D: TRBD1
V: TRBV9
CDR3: ASSKTPPDRGQGKLF

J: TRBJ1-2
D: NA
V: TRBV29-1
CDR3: SPWTEDYGYT

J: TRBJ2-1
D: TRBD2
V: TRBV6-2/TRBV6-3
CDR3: ASRRLAGEQF